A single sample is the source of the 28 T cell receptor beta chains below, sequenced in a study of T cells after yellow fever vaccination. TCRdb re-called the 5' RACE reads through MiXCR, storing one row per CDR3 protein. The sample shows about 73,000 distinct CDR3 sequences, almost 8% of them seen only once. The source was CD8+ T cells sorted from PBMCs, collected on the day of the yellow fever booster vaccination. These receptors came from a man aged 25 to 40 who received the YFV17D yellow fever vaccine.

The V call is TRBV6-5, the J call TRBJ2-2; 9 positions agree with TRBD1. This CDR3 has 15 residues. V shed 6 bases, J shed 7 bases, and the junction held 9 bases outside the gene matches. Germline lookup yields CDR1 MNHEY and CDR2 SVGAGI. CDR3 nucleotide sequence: TGTGCCAGCAGCGGGGACAGGGTGGGAGGCGGGGAGCTGTTTTTT. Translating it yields CASSGDRVGGGELFF.

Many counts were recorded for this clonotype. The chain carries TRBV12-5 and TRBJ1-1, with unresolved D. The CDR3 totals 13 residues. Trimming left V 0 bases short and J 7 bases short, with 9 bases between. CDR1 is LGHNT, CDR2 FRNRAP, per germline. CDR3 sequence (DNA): TGTGCTAGTGGTTTGGTAGGAAAGATTGAAGCTTTCTTT. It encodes CASGLVGKIEAFF. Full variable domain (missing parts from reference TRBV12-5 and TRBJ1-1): DARVTQTPRHKVTEMGQEVTMRCQPILGHNTVFWYRQTMMQGLELLAYFRNRAPLDDSGMPKDRFSAEMPDATLATLKIQPSEPRDSAVYFCASGLVGKIEAFFGQGTRLTVV.

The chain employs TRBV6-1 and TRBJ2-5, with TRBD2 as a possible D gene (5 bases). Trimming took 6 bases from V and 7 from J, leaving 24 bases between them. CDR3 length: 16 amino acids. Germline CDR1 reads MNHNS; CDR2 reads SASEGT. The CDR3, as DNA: TGTGCCAGCAGACTCTCTGGGGTGGGCATTGAGGGGACCCAGTACTTC. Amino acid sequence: CASRLSGVGIEGTQYF.

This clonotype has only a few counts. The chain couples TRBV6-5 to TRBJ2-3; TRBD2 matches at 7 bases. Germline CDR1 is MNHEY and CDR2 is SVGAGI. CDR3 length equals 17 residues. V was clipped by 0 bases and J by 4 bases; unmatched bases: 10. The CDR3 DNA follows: TGTGCCAGCAGTTACTCGTTGTGGGAGGGCCTGGCAGATACGCAGTATTTT. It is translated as CASSYSLWEGLADTQYF.

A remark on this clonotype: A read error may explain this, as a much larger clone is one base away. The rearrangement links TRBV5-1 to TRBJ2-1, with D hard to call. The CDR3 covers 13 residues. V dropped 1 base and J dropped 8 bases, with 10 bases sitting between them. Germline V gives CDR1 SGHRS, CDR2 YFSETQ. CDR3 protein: CASSLNHQDEQFF. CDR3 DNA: TGCGCCAGCAGCTTGAACCACCAGGATGAGCAGTTCTTC.

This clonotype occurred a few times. DNA for the CDR3: TGTGCCAGCAGTTACTCCGCGGATCAGCCCCAGCATTTT. Its protein product is CASSYSADQPQHF. The chain recombines TRBV6-5 with TRBJ1-5; unclear D gene. This CDR3 is 13 amino acids long. Looked up from germline, CDR1 is MNHEY and CDR2 is SVGAGI. Trimming took off 0 bases at V and 5 bases at J, with 5 bases between the two ends.

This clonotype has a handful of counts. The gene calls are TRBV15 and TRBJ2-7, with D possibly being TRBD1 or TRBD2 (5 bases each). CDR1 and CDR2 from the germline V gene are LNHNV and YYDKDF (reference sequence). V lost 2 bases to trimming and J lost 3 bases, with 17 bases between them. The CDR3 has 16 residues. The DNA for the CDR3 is TGTGCCACCAGCAGATCGGGACCGGATTTCAGCTACGAGCAGTACTTC. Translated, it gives CATSRSGPDFSYEQYF.

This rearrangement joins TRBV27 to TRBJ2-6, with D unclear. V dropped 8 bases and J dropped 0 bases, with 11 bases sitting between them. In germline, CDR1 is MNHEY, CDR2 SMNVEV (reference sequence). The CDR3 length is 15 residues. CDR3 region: CASSLTVSGANVLTF. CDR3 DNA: TGTGCCAGCTCTCTTACAGTCTCTGGGGCCAACGTCCTGACTTTC.

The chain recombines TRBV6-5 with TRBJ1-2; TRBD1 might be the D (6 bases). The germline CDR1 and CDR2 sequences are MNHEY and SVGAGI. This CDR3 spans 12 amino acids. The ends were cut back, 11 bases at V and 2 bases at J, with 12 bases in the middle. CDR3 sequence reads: CAVQGANYGYTF. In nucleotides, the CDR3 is TGTGCCGTACAGGGAGCCAACTATGGCTACACCTTC.

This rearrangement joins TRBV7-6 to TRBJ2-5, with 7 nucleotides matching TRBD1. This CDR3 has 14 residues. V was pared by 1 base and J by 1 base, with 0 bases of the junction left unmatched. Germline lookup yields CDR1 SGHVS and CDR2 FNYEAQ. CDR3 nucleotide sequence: TGTGCCAGCAGCTTAGGACAGGGCCAAGAGACCCAGTACTTC. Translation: CASSLGQGQETQYF.

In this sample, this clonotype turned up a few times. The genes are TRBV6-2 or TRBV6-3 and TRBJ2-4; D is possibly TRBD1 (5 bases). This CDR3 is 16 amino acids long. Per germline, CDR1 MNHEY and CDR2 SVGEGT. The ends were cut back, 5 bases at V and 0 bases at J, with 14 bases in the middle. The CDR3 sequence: CASSPGSDLAKNIQYF. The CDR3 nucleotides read TGTGCCAGCAGTCCAGGGTCTGACCTAGCCAAAAACATTCAGTACTTC.

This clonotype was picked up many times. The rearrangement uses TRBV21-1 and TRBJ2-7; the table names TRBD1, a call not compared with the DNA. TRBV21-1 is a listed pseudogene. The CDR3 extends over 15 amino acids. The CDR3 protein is CASASPRNREVEQYF. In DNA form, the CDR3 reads TGTGCCAGCGCCTCCCCCCGGAACAGGGAAGTCGAGCAGTACTTC.

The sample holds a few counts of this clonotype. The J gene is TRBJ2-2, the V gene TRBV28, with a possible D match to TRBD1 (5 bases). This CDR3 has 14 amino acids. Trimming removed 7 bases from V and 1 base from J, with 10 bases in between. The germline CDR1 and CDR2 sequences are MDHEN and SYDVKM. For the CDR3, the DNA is TGTGCCAGCACCCTCACAGGGAACACCGGGGAGCTGTTTTTT. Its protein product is CASTLTGNTGELFF.

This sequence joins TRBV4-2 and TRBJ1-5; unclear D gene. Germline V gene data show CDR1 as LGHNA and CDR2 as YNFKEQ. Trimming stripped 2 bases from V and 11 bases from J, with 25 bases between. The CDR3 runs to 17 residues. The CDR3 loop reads CASSQPEGGAKEGTQHF. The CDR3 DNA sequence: TGTGCCAGCAGCCAACCCGAGGGAGGCGCAAAAGAAGGAACCCAGCATTTT.

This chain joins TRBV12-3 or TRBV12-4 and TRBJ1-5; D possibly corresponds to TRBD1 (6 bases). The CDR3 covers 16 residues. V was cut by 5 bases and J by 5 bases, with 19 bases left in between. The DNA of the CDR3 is TGTGCCAGCAGTGAATTACCCTCAGGGGAGGATCAGCCCCAGCATTTT. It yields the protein CASSELPSGEDQPQHF.

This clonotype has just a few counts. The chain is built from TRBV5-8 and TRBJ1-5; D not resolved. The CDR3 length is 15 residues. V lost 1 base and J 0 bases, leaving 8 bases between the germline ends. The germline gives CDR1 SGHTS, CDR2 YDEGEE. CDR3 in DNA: TGTGCCAGCAGCTTGACAGAATATAGCAATCAGCCCCAGCATTTT. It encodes CASSLTEYSNQPQHF.

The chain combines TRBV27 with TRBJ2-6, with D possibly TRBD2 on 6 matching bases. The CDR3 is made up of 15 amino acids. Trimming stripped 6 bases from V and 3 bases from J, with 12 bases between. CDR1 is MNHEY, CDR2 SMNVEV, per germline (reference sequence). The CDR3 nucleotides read TGTGCCAGCAGCGAAGACGGGAGTGGGGCCAACGTCCTGACTTTC. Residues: CASSEDGSGANVLTF.

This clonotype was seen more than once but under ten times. This chain's CDR3 is CSAGQGGSPLHF. For the CDR3, the DNA is TGCAGTGCAGGACAGGGGGGTTCACCCCTCCACTTT. The chain uses TRBV20-1 and TRBJ1-6; TRBD1 matches 10 bases. Looked up from germline, CDR1 is DFQATT and CDR2 is SNEGSKA (reference sequence). The CDR3 has 12 amino acids. V lost 6 bases to trimming and J lost 9 bases; unmatched junction nucleotides: 2.

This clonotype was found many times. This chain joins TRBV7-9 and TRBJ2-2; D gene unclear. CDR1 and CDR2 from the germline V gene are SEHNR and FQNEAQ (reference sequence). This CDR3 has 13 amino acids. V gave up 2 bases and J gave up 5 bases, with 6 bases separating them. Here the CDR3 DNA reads TGTGCCAGCAGCTTATTGGGAACCGGGGAGCTGTTTTTT. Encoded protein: CASSLLGTGELFF.

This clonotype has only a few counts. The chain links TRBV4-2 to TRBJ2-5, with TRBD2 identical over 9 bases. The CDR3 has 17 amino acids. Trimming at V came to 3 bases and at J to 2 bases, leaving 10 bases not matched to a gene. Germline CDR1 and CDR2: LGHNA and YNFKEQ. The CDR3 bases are TGTGCCAGCAGCCAGGAGTCCACTAGCGGGTTACAAGAGACCCAGTACTTC. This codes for CASSQESTSGLQETQYF.

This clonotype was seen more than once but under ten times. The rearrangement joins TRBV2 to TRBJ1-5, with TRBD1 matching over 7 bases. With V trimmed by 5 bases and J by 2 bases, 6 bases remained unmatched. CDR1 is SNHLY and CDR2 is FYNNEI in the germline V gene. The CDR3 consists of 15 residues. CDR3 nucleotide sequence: TGTGCCAGCAGTCCCAGGGGGTTCGGCAATCAGCCCCAGCATTTT. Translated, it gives CASSPRGFGNQPQHF.

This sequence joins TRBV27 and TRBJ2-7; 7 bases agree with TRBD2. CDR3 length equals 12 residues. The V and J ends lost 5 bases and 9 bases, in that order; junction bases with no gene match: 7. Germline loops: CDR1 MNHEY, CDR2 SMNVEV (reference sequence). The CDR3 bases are TGTGCCAGCAGTCCTGGGGGGGAACGGCAGTACTTC. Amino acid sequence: CASSPGGERQYF.

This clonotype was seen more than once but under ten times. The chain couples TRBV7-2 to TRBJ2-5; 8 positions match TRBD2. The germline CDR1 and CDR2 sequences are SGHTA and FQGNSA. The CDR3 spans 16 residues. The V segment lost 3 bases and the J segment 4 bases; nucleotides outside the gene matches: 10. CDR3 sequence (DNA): TGTGCCAGCAGCTTCCTAGCGGGTTTAGGGTTAGAGACCCAGTACTTC. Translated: CASSFLAGLGLETQYF.

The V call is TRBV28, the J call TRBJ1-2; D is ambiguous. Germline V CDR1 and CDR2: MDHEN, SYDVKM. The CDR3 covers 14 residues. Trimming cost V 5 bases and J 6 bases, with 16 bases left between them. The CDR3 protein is CASSPPGRGHGYTF. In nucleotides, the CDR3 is TGTGCCAGCAGTCCCCCGGGCAGAGGACATGGCTACACCTTC.

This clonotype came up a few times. The CDR3 loop is CASWSGTGLSYEQYF. CDR3 nucleotides: TGCGCCAGCTGGTCCGGGACAGGGCTCTCCTACGAGCAGTACTTC. The chain combines TRBV5-1 with TRBJ2-7, with 9 bases identical to TRBD1. CDR1 is SGHRS and CDR2 is YFSETQ in the germline V gene. The CDR3 covers 15 residues. With V trimmed by 7 bases and J by 0 bases, 8 bases remained unmatched. Looking up the rest from reference TRBV5-1 and TRBJ2-7 gives the full variable domain: KAGVTQTPRYLIKTRGQQVTLSCSPISGHRSVSWYQQTPGQGLQFLFEYFSETQRNKGNFPGRFSGRQFSNSRSEMNVSTLELGDSALYLCASWSGTGLSYEQYFGPGTRLTVT.

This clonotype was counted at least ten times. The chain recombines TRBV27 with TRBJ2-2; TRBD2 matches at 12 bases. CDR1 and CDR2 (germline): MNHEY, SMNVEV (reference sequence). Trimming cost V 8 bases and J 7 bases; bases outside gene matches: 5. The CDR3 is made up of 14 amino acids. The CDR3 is CASRLAGEVGELFF. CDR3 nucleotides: TGTGCCAGCCGACTAGCGGGAGAGGTCGGGGAGCTGTTTTTT.

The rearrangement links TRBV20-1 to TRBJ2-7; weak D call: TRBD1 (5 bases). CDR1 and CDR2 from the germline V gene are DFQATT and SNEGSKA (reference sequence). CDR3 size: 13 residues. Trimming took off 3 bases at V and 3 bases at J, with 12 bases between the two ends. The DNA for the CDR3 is TGCAGTGCTAGCGTGCTACAGGACTACGAGCAGTACTTC. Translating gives CSASVLQDYEQYF.

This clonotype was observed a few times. CDR3 DNA sequence: TGCGCCAGCAGCTTGGTGGCGGGAGGACCAGGGGATGAGCAGTTCTTC. Amino acid sequence: CASSLVAGGPGDEQFF. The chain is built from TRBV5-1 and TRBJ2-1; 8 bases agree with TRBD2. Trimming cost V 0 bases and J 8 bases; bases outside gene matches: 10. Germline lookup yields CDR1 SGHRS and CDR2 YFSETQ. This CDR3 is built from 16 residues.